This entry features one T cell receptor beta chain sequence. No cognate antigen has been identified for it. Base qualities are not provided; no much larger clone lies one nucleotide away. Library method: the immunoSEQ multiplex PCR assay. DNA from the cultured, isolated CD4+ T cells was subjected to TCR beta CDR3 sequencing. In the paper's pipeline: Non-productive TCR sequences were removed and reads were trimmed to the CDR3 region, keeping CDR3s of at least 7 amino acids. The MANAFEST web app was used to identify antigen-specific clonotypes by comparing expansion in peptide wells with expansion in reference cultures. To be called positive, a clone needed expansion at FDR<0.05 compared with the reference and with all other wells, an odds ratio greater than 5, and a frequency greater than 0.1% in two replicate wells. A clonotype was defined as cross-reactive if the clonotype was significantly expanded both in SARS-CoV-2 spike wells and in at least one common cold coronavirus spike condition. Levenshtein distance calculated with the stringdist R package was used to assess CDR3 similarity, and unrooted trees were constructed with ape in R 3.6.1. TCRdb re-hosts the immuneACCESS table, in-frame sequences only. Its copies lack some clones; in the studies checked, an unresolved V gene accounts for under half of them, and the cause for the rest is not known. The V and J calls and clone size are taken from that table; D and trimming were inferred from the DNA. This sample lists 55,000 to 65,000 clones; 80% to 90% were detected once. The ten largest make up about 2.5% of the sample.

These data belong to a study of vaccination effects on CD4 cells after COVID-19 (dated by TCRdb to between 2021 and 2023). About the study as a whole: Participants received two doses of either the BNT162b2 or the mRNA-1273 mRNA SARS-CoV-2 vaccine. SARS-CoV-2 spike-specific CD4+ TCR repertoires were compared before and after mRNA vaccination in COVID-19 convalescent patients and in infection-naive vaccine recipients. The full study included around nine COVID-19 convalescent patients and several SARS-CoV-2-naive healthy vaccine recipients. Cultures from other donors in the study were sequenced using the Oncomine TCR Beta short-read assay on an Illumina iSeq 100. What the authors observed across the whole study: In healthy vaccine recipients, vaccine-induced clones were almost all SARS-CoV-2 mono-reactive, with only 1 of 255 being cross-reactive with common cold coronaviruses. Clones induced by infection and clones induced by vaccination both contracted markedly at late timepoints after vaccination, which fits with T cell responses waning over time. Limitations of the study were the small number of convalescent patients and the absence of early post-infection timepoints.

In the ViraFEST assay, PBMC were stimulated with viral peptide pools, and TCR sequencing was then used to find antigen-specific CD4+ T cell clonotypes based on their expansion. After around ten days of culture, CD4+ T cells were isolated with the EasySep CD4+ T cell isolation kit. Negative nucleocapsid antibody results before and after vaccination confirmed that the healthy vaccine recipients had no prior SARS-CoV-2 infection. Each well held over 1.5 million PBMC cultured in IMDM containing roughly 4.9% human AB serum, around 10 IU/ml IL-2 and gentamicin, along with around 11 ug/ml peptides. On days 3 and 7, half of the culture medium was replaced with fresh IL-2-containing medium. Unless noted otherwise, every peptide stimulation condition was cultured in triplicate wells. PBMC were separated from whole blood using Ficoll-Paque Plus gradient centrifugation and were then either cryopreserved at -140C or used fresh. The overlapping peptide pools covered the spike proteins of SARS-CoV-2 and of the common cold coronaviruses HCoV-NL63, HCoV-OC43 and HCoV-229E. Genomic DNA was extracted from cultured CD4+ T cells with the QIAamp micro DNA kit.

This material consisted of CD4+ T cells from PBMCs cultured with HCoV-229E spike peptides, taken before COVID-19 vaccination. The cell subset or site label of this sample denotes: HCoV-229E spike overlapping peptide pool stimulation. The sequence was collected from a human donor who received a COVID-19 vaccine.

The base sequence is TGTGCCAGCAGCCAAGATCACAGCGCCGGGGAGCTGTTTTTT. The resulting protein is CASSQDHSAGELFF. Recombination connected TRBV3-1 (or the pseudogene TRBV3-2) to TRBJ2-2; the D gene is unclear. At the junction V is shortened by 0 bases and J by 6 bases, with 8 bases in between. Counted from cysteine to phenylalanine, this CDR3 has 14 amino acids. Only the CDR3 DNA is retained, 42 bases long and in frame from the first base. The germline V gene (reference sequence) gives CDR1 as LGHDT and CDR2 as YNNKEL.